This passage covers 4 T cell receptor beta chains from one sample sequenced in a study of cytomegalovirus exposure and HLA in healthy donors. Method: immunoSEQ multiplex PCR; TCRdb's copy keeps in-frame clones and lacks some. The sample has over 100,000 clones, less than 95% seen once. The sample comprised PBMCs. The receptors originated from a woman between 18 and 29 years old in good health and CMV-seronegative.

V and J are TRBV30 and TRBJ2-6; D may be TRBD1 (6 bases). Per germline, CDR1 GTSNPN and CDR2 SVGIG (reference sequence). This CDR3 region has 15 residues. Trimming shortened V by 7 bases and J by 12 bases, and 25 bases separated the two germline ends. The CDR3 sequence is CASFFPGAEVLVLTF. The DNA for the CDR3 is TGTGCCTCCTTTTTTCCAGGGGCCGAAGTTCTCGTCCTGACTTTC.

The chain recombines TRBV5-1 with TRBJ1-1, with 7 positions matching TRBD1. Per germline, CDR1 SGHRS and CDR2 YFSETQ. V lost 4 bases, J lost 1 base, and 4 bases stayed unmatched. This CDR3 comprises 14 residues. The CDR3 sequence: CASSTRTGNTEAFF. The CDR3 DNA reads TGCGCCAGCAGCACCCGGACAGGGAACACTGAAGCTTTCTTT.

This clone was recorded only once. The chain couples TRBV5-1 to TRBJ2-3, with 11 bases lining up with TRBD2. J lost 6 bases, V lost 3 bases, and 6 bases had no gene match. This CDR3 is built from 15 residues. The germline CDR1 and CDR2 sequences are SGHRS and YFSETQ. This CDR3 reads CASSSPSGRLDTQYF. CDR3 coding DNA: TGCGCCAGCAGCTCTCCTAGCGGGAGGTTGGATACGCAGTATTTT.

The rearrangement links TRBV9 to TRBJ2-1; 16 bases align to TRBD2. The CDR3 loop spans 18 amino acids. CDR1 is SGDLS, CDR2 YYNGEE, per germline. V lost 2 bases and J lost 6; bases outside the gene matches: 8. Written as DNA, the CDR3 is TGTGCCAGCAGCGTCTCCGGGACTAGCGGGGGGGCTGTCAATGAGCAGTTCTTC. Encoded protein: CASSVSGTSGGAVNEQFF.